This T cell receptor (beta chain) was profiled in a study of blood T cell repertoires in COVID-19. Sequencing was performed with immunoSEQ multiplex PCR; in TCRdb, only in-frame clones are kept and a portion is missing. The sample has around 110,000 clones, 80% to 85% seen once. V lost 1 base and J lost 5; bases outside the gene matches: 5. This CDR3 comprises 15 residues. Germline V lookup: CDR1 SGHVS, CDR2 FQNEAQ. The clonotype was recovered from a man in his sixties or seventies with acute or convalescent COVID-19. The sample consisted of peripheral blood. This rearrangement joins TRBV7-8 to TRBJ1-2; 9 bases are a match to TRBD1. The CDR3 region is CASSLDLGQGYGYTF. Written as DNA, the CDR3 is TGTGCCAGCAGCTTAGACCTCGGACAGGGGTATGGCTACACCTTC.